These 13 T cell receptor beta chains originate from one sample sequenced in a study of blood T cell repertoires in COVID-19 (TCRdb year 2020). Preparation of the library involved the immunoSEQ multiplex PCR assay. TCRdb holds this immuneACCESS table with in-frame rearrangements only. Some clones are missing; in checked studies, unresolved V genes explain under half, and the rest has no known cause. Within this sample are fewer than 65,000 clones, with more than 85% of them counted one time only. The ten top clones hold about 3% of the sample. Sequenced: peripheral blood. Receptors were obtained from a middle-aged man with acute or convalescent COVID-19.

V is TRBV5-1 and J is TRBJ2-3; TRBD1 is a possible D gene (6 bases). Germline V CDR1 and CDR2: SGHRS, YFSETQ. There are 15 residues in the CDR3. The V end was cut by 3 bases, the J end by 4 bases, with 15 bases between. Here the CDR3 DNA reads TGCGCCAGCAGCTACTCCGGGACAAGGGCAGATACGCAGTATTTT. Translated: CASSYSGTRADTQYF.

The chain links TRBV11-2 to TRBJ2-7; possibly TRBD1 for D (6 bases). V was clipped by 7 bases and J by 5 bases, with 21 bases between them. The germline gives CDR1 SGHAT, CDR2 FQNNGV. This CDR3 contains 15 residues. The CDR3 here is CASKVGTGLTHEQYF. The CDR3 DNA sequence: TGTGCCAGCAAGGTTGGAACAGGGTTAACCCACGAGCAGTACTTC.

This sequence joins TRBV7-8 and TRBJ2-3; weak D call: TRBD2 (7 bases). Germline lookup yields CDR1 SGHVS and CDR2 FQNEAQ. Trimming stripped 5 bases from V and 2 bases from J, with 20 bases between. There are 17 residues in the CDR3. This CDR3 is CASSPRGGGAATDTQYF. The CDR3 DNA is TGTGCCAGCAGCCCTCGAGGAGGGGGGGCTGCCACAGATACGCAGTATTTT.

The chain employs TRBV3-1 (or the pseudogene TRBV3-2) and TRBJ2-1, with TRBD2 matching over 7 bases. The germline CDR1 and CDR2 sequences are LGHDT and YNNKEL (reference sequence). The length of the CDR3 is 14 residues. With V trimmed by 4 bases and J by 7 bases, 7 bases remained unmatched. Written as DNA, the CDR3 is TGTGCCAGCAGCCCTACGGACGGGAGGAATGAGCAGTTCTTC. It encodes CASSPTDGRNEQFF.

The rearrangement uses TRBV6-5 and TRBJ1-1, with D unresolved. The CDR3 covers 12 residues. Looked up from germline, CDR1 is MNHEY and CDR2 is SVGAGI. Trimming took 7 bases from V and 4 from J, leaving 10 bases between them. In DNA, the CDR3 is TGTGCCAGCACCGGAGGCAGCACTGAAGCTTTCTTT. Translated, it gives CASTGGSTEAFF.

This clone has a handful of counts. The chain uses TRBV6-5 and TRBJ2-2, with 8 bases identical to TRBD1. CDR3 length: 14 amino acids. Germline CDR1 reads MNHEY; CDR2 reads SVGAGI. The trim removed 10 bases at V and 3 bases at J, leaving 7 bases unmatched. CDR3 in DNA: TGTGCCACGGAGGACAGGGTGGACACCGGGGAGCTGTTTTTT. Encoded protein: CATEDRVDTGELFF.

The chain's CDR3 is CASSYTTGSGNTIYF. CDR3 nucleotide sequence: TGCGCCAGCAGCTACACCACAGGCTCTGGAAACACCATATATTTT. The chain combines TRBV5-1 with TRBJ1-3; TRBD1 might be the D (5 bases). CDR1 is SGHRS, CDR2 YFSETQ, per germline. The CDR3 extends over 15 amino acids. V was trimmed by 3 bases and J by 0 bases, leaving 10 bases between them. The full variable domain, rest sourced from reference TRBV5-1 and TRBJ1-3, is KAGVTQTPRYLIKTRGQQVTLSCSPISGHRSVSWYQQTPGQGLQFLFEYFSETQRNKGNFPGRFSGRQFSNSRSEMNVSTLELGDSALYLCASSYTTGSGNTIYFGEGSWLTVV.

The V gene is TRBV19, the J gene TRBJ2-2, with 11 positions matching TRBD2. Germline V gene lookup returns CDR1 LNHDA and CDR2 SQIVND (reference sequence). This CDR3 is 15 amino acids long. The V segment lost 11 bases and the J segment 0 bases; nucleotides outside the gene matches: 5. The DNA of the CDR3 is TGTGCCGTGGAGACTAGCGGGACGAACACCGGGGAGCTGTTTTTT. Translating it yields CAVETSGTNTGELFF.

This chain links TRBV7-9 with TRBJ2-3, with 7 nucleotides matching TRBD1. This CDR3 has 18 amino acids. Germline CDR1 and CDR2: SEHNR and FQNEAQ (reference sequence). V lost 5 bases and J lost 0; bases outside the gene matches: 14. In nucleotides, the CDR3 is TGTGCCAGCAGCAGCCCCTTAGACAGGGAGTGGAGCACAGATACGCAGTATTTT. Protein product: CASSSPLDREWSTDTQYF.

The gene calls are TRBV9 and TRBJ1-1; no clear D gene. Germline CDR1 is SGDLS and CDR2 is YYNGEE. The CDR3 extends over 15 amino acids. V dropped 4 bases and J dropped 1 base, with 14 bases sitting between them. The CDR3 here is CASSLNVDSNTEAFF. The CDR3 nucleotides read TGTGCCAGCAGCCTCAACGTGGACTCGAACACTGAAGCTTTCTTT.

The rearrangement links TRBV27 to TRBJ1-6; a possible D gene is TRBD1 (5 bases). Germline CDR1 is MNHEY and CDR2 is SMNVEV (reference sequence). This CDR3 has 14 residues. With 9 bases removed from V and 5 bases from J, the gap between germline ends came to 14 bases. CDR3 sequence: CARDTTPDNSPLHF. CDR3 in DNA: TGTGCCAGGGACACAACACCCGATAATTCACCCCTCCACTTT.

V is TRBV19 and J is TRBJ2-7, with 7 bases that match TRBD1. Germline V gene lookup returns CDR1 LNHDA and CDR2 SQIVND (reference sequence). The ends lost 6 bases at V and 2 bases at J; junction bases unmatched: 7. The CDR3 runs 14 residues. The DNA of the CDR3 is TGTGCCAGTAGGCCCCGGACAGGCACCTACGAGCAGTACTTC. Translation: CASRPRTGTYEQYF.

CDR3 bases: TGTGCCAGCAGTGAATCGGGACAAACTGAAGCTTTCTTT. Its translation is CASSESGQTEAFF. This rearrangement joins TRBV6-1 to TRBJ1-1; TRBD1 might be the D (6 bases). This CDR3 contains 13 residues. V lost 2 bases, J lost 5 bases, and 9 bases lay in between. Germline assignment: CDR1 MNHNS and CDR2 SASEGT.